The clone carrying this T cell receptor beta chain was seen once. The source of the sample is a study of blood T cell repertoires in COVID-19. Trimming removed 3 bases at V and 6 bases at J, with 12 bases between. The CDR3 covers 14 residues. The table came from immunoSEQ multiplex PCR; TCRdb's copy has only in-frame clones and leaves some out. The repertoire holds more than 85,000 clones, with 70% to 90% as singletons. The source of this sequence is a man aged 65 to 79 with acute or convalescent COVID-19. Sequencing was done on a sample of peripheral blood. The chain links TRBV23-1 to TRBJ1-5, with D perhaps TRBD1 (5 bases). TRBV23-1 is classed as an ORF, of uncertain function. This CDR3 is CASSQAGGSQPQHF. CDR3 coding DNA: TGCGCCAGCAGTCAGGCCGGGGGAAGTCAGCCCCAGCATTTT.